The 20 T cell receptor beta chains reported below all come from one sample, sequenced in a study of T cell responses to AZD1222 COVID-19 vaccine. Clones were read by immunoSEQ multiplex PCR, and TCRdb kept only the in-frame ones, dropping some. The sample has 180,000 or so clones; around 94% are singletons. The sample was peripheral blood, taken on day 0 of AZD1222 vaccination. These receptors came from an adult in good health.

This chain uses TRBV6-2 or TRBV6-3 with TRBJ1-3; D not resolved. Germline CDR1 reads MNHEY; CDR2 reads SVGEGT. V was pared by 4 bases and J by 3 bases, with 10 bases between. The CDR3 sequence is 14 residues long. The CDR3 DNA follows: TGTGCCAGCAGTTCCGACTATTTTGGAAACACCATATATTTT. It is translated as CASSSDYFGNTIYF.

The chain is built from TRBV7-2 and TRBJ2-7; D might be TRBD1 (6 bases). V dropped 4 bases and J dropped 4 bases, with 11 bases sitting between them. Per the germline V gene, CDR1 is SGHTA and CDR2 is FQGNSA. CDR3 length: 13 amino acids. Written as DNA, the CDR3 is TGTGCCAGCAGCTCGCGAGGACAGTACGAGCAGTACTTC. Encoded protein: CASSSRGQYEQYF. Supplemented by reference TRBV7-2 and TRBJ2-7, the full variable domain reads GAGVSQSPSNKVTEKGKDVELRCDPISGHTALYWYRQSLGQGLEFLIYFQGNSAPDKSGLPSDRFSAERTGGSVSTLTIQRTQQEDSAVYLCASSSRGQYEQYFGPGTRLTVT.

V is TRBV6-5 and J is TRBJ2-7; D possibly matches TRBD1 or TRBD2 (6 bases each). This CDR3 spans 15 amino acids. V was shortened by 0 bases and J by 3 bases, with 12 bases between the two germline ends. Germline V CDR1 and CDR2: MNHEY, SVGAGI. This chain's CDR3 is CASSYSGHGGYEQYF. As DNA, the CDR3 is TGTGCCAGCAGTTACTCGGGACACGGGGGCTACGAGCAGTACTTC.

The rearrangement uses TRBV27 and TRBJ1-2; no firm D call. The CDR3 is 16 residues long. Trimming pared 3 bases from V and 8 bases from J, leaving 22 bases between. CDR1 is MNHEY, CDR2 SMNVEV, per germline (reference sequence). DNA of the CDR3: TGTGCCAGCAGTTTTAATCTTTTGGGGAAGGGTGGCGGCTACACCTTC. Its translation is CASSFNLLGKGGGYTF.

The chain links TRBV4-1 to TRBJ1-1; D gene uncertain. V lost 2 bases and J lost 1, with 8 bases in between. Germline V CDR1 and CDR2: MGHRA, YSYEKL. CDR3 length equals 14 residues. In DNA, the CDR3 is TGCGCCAGCAGCCAACCGTCCAGGAACACTGAAGCTTTCTTT. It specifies CASSQPSRNTEAFF.

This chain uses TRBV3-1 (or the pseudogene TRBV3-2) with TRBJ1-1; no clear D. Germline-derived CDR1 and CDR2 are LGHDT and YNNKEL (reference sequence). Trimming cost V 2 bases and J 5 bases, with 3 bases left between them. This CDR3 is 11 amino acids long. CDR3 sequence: CASSQSTEAFF. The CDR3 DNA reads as TGTGCCAGCAGCCAAAGTACTGAAGCTTTCTTT.

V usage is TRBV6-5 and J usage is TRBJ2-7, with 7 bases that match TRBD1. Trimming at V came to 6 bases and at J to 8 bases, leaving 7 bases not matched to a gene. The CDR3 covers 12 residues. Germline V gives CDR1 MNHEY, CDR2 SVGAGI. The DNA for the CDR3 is TGTGCCAGCAGGGGGACAGTGGATAAGCAGTACTTC. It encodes CASRGTVDKQYF.

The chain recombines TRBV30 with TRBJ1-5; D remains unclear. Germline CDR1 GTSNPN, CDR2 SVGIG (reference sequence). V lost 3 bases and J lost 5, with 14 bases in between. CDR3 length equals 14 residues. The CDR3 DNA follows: TGTGCCTGGAGCCTGAGTTTTACCTATCAGCCCCAGCATTTT. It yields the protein CAWSLSFTYQPQHF.

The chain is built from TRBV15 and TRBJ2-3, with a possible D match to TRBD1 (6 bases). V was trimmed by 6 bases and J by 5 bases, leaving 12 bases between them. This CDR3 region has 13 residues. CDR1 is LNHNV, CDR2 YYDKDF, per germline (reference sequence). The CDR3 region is CATSDRLGDTQYF. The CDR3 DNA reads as TGTGCCACCAGTGACAGGCTGGGAGATACGCAGTATTTT. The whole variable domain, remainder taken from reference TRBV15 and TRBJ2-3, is DAMVIQNPRYQVTQFGKPVTLSCSQTLNHNVMYWYQQKSSQAPKLLFHYYDKDFNNEADTPDNFQSRRPNTSFCFLDIRSPGLGDTAMYLCATSDRLGDTQYFGPGTRLTVL.

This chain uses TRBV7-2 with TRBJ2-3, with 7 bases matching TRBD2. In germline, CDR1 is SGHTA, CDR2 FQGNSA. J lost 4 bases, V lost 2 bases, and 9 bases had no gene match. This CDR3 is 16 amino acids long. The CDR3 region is CASSLNRGSYADTQYF. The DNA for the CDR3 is TGTGCCAGCAGCTTAAACCGCGGGAGCTACGCAGATACGCAGTATTTT.

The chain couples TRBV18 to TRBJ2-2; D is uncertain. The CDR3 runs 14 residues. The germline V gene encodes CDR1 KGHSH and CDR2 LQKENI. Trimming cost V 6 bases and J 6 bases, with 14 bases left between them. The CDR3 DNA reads TGTGCCAGCTCTATGGACCGTCAGGCCGGGGAGCTGTTTTTT. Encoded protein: CASSMDRQAGELFF.

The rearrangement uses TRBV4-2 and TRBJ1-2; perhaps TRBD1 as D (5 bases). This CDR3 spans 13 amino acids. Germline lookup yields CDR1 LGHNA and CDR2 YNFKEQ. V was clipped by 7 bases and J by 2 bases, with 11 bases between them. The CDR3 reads CASTNRQNYGYTF. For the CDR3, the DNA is TGTGCCAGCACGAACAGGCAGAACTATGGCTACACCTTC.

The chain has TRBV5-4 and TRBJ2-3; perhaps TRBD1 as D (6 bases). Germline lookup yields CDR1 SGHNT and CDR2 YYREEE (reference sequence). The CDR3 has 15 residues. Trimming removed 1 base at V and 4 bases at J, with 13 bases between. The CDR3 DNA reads TGTGCCAGCAGCTTGTCGACAGGTCGGGCAGATACGCAGTATTTT. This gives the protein CASSLSTGRADTQYF.

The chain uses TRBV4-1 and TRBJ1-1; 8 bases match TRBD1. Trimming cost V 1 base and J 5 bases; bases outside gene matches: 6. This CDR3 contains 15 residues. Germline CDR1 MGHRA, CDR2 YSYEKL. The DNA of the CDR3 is TGCGCCAGCAGCCAAGTGGACAGGGACGCAACTGAAGCTTTCTTT. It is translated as CASSQVDRDATEAFF.

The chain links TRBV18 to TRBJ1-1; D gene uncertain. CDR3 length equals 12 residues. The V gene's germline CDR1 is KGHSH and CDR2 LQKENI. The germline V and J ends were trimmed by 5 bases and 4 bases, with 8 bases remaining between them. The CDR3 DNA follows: TGTGCCAGCTCATACGAGGGCACTGAAGCTTTCTTT. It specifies CASSYEGTEAFF.

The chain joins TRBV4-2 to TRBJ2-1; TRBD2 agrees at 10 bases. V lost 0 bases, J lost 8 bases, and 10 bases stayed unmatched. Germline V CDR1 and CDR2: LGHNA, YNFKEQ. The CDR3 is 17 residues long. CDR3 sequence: CASSQEPPGLAWHEQFF. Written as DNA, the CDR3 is TGTGCCAGCAGCCAAGAGCCACCGGGACTAGCGTGGCATGAGCAGTTCTTC.

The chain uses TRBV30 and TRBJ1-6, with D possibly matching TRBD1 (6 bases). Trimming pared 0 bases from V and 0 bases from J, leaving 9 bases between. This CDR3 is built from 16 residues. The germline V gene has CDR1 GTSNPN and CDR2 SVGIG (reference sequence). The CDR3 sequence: CAWSVGGGSYNSPLHF. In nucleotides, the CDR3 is TGTGCCTGGAGTGTAGGAGGGGGCTCCTATAATTCACCCCTCCACTTT.

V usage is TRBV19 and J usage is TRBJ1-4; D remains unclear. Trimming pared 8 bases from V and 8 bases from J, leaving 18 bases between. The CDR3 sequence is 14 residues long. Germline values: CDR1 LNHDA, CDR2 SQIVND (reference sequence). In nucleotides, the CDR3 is TGTGCCAGTCGACCTGGCCCCCTGGGCGAAAAACTGTTTTTT. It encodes CASRPGPLGEKLFF.

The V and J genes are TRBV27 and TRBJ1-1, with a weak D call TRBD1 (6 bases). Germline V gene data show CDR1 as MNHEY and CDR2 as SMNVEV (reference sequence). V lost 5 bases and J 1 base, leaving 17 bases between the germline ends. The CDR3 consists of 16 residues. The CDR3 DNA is TGTGCCAGCAGTCTTTCTTGGAACAGGGAGAACACTGAAGCTTTCTTT. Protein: CASSLSWNRENTEAFF.

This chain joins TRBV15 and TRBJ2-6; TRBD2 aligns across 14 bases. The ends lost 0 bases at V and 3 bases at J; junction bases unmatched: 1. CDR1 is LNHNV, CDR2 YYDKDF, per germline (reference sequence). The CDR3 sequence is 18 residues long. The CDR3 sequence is CATSRDGTSGSGANVLTF. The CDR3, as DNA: TGTGCCACCAGCAGAGATGGGACTAGCGGGAGTGGGGCCAACGTCCTGACTTTC.